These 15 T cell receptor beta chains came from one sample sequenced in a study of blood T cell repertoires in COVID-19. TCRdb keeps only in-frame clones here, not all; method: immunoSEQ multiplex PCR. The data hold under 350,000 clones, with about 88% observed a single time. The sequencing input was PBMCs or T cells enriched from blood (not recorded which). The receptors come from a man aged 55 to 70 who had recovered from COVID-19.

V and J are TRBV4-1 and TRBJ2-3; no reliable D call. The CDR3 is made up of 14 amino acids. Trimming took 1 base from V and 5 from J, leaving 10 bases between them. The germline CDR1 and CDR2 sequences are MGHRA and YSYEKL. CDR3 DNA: TGCGCCAGCAGCCAAGCGGTCGGGTTAGATACGCAGTATTTT. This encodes CASSQAVGLDTQYF.

The CDR3 here is CASSENPKGANEKLFF. Written as DNA, the CDR3 is TGTGCCAGCAGTGAAAATCCTAAGGGGGCTAATGAAAAACTGTTTTTT. This chain uses TRBV2 with TRBJ1-4, with a possible D match to TRBD1 (6 bases). The length of the CDR3 is 16 residues. V was trimmed by 2 bases and J by 3 bases, leaving 13 bases between them. In germline, CDR1 is SNHLY, CDR2 FYNNEI.

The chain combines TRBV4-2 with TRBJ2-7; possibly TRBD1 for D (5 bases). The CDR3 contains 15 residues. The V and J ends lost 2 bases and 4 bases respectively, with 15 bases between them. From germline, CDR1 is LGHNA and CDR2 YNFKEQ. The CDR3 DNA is TGTGCCAGCAGCCAATCGTTGCCAGGGAAGTACGAGCAGTACTTC. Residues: CASSQSLPGKYEQYF.

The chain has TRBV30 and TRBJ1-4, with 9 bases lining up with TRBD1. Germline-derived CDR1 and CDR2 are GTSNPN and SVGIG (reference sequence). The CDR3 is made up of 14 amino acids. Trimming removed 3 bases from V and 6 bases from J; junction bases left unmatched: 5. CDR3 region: CAWREQGADEKLFF. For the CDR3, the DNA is TGTGCCTGGAGAGAACAGGGGGCTGATGAAAAACTGTTTTTT. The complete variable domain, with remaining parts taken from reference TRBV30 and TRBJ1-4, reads SQTIHQWPATLVQPVGSPLSLECTVEGTSNPNLYWYRQAAGRGLQLLFYSVGIGQISSEVPQNLSASRPQDRQFILSSKKLLLSDSGFYLCAWREQGADEKLFFGSGTQLSVL.

The CDR3 DNA sequence: TGTGCCAGCAGCGTAGGCGGGGAGGTCCTTGGTGAGCAGTTCTTC. It encodes CASSVGGEVLGEQFF. V gene TRBV9 combines with J gene TRBJ2-1, with D perhaps TRBD2 (6 bases). CDR3 length equals 15 residues. V shed 0 bases and J shed 9 bases, with 16 bases lying between them. The germline gives CDR1 SGDLS, CDR2 YYNGEE.

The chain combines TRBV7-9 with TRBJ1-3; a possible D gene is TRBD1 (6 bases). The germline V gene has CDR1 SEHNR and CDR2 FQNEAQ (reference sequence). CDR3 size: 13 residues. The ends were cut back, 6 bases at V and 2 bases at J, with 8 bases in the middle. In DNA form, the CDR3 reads TGTGCCAGCAGACAGGGAACTGGAAACACCATATATTTT. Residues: CASRQGTGNTIYF.

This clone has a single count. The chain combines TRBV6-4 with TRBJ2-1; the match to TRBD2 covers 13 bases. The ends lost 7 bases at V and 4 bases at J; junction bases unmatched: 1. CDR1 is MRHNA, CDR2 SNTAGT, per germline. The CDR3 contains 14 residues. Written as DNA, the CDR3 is TGTGCCAGCAAGGGACTAGCGGGGTACAATGAGCAGTTCTTC. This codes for CASKGLAGYNEQFF.

The CDR3 DNA sequence: TGTGCCAGCAGCGATTTAGCGAGAAGCTCCTACGAGCAGTACTTC. Translated: CASSDLARSSYEQYF. The chain couples TRBV3-1 (or the pseudogene TRBV3-2) to TRBJ2-7, with D possibly being TRBD2 (5 bases). Germline loops: CDR1 LGHDT, CDR2 YNNKEL (reference sequence). This CDR3 is built from 15 residues. V was shortened by 5 bases and J by 0 bases, with 14 bases between the two germline ends.

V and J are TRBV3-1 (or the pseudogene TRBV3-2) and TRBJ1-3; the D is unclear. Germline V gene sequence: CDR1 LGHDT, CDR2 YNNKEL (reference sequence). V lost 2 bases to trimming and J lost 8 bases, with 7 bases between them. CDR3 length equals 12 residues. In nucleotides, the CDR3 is TGTGCCAGCAGCCAATTCGGTGACACCATATATTTT. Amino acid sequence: CASSQFGDTIYF.

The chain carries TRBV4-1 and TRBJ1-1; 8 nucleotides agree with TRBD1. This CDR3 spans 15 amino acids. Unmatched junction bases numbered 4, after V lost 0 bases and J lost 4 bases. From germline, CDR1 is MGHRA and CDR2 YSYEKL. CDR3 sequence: CASSQDTTGGTEAFF. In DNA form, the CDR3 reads TGCGCCAGCAGCCAAGATACAACAGGGGGCACTGAAGCTTTCTTT.

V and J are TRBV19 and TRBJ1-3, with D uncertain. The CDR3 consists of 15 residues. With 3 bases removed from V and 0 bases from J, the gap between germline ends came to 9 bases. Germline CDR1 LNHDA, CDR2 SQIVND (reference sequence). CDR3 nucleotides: TGTGCCAGTAGTATTCAGTACAGCTCTGGAAACACCATATATTTT. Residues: CASSIQYSSGNTIYF.

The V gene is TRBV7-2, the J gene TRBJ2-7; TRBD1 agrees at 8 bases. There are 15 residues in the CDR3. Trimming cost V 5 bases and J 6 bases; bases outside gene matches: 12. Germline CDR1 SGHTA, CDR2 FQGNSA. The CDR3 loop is CASSPLGGTGSEQYF. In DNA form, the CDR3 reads TGTGCCAGCAGCCCGCTTGGGGGGACAGGTAGCGAGCAGTACTTC. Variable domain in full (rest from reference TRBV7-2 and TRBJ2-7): GAGVSQSPSNKVTEKGKDVELRCDPISGHTALYWYRQSLGQGLEFLIYFQGNSAPDKSGLPSDRFSAERTGGSVSTLTIQRTQQEDSAVYLCASSPLGGTGSEQYFGPGTRLTVT.

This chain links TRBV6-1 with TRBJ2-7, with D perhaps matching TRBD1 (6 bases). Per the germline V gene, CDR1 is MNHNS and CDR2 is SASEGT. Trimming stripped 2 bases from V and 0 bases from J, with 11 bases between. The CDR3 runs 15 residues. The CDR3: CASSESGQSSYEQYF. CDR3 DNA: TGTGCCAGCAGTGAATCCGGACAGAGCTCCTACGAGCAGTACTTC.

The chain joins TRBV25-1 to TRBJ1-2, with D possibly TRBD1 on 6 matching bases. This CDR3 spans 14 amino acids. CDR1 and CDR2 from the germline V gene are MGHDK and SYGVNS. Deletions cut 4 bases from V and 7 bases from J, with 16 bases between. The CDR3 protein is CASSVTGQVGGYTF. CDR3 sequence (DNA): TGTGCCAGCAGTGTCACGGGACAAGTGGGTGGCTACACCTTC.

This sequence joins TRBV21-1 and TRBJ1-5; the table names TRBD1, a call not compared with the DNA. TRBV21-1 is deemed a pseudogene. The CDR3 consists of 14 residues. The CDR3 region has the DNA TGTGCCAGCAGCAAAAGAGCACCCAGGCAGCCCCAGCATTTT. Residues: CASSKRAPRQPQHF.